One sample yielded the 32 T cell receptor beta chains listed below, sequenced in a study of blood T cell repertoires in COVID-19. Data came from immunoSEQ multiplex PCR; TCRdb stores just in-frame clones and leaves some out. The sample includes some 80,000 clones, approximately 86% of them seen just once. The sequenced material came from peripheral blood. The receptors were sampled from a man aged 50 to 59 with active or convalescent COVID-19.

The rearrangement joins TRBV5-4 to TRBJ1-2; 10 bases fit TRBD1. V gave up 3 bases and J gave up 9 bases; unmatched junction bases: 5. This CDR3 region has 13 residues. Germline CDR1 is SGHNT and CDR2 is YYREEE (reference sequence). Written as DNA, the CDR3 is TGTGCCAGCAGCTCCCGACAGGGGGCGAGCTACACCTTC. Its translation: CASSSRQGASYTF. The full variable domain, in which reference TRBV5-4 and TRBJ1-2 provide the parts outside the CDR3, is ETGVTQSPTHLIKTRGQQVTLRCSSQSGHNTVSWYQQALGQGPQFIFQYYREEENGRGNFPPRFSGLQFPNYSSELNVNALELDDSALYLCASSSRQGASYTFGSGTRLTVV.

The DNA for the CDR3 is TGTGCCAGCAGCCAAATTACAGGATTTGGCTACACCTTC. Translation: CASSQITGFGYTF. The chain joins TRBV14 to TRBJ1-2, with D possibly TRBD1 on 5 matching bases. V was shortened by 2 bases and J by 7 bases, with 11 bases between the two germline ends. The germline gives CDR1 SGHDN, CDR2 FVKESK. The length of the CDR3 is 13 residues.

This clone has only a few counts. The chain's CDR3 is CASSSSFGGQGFSYEQYF. The CDR3 bases are TGTGCCAGCAGTTCAAGCTTCGGCGGACAGGGGTTCTCCTACGAGCAGTACTTC. This sequence joins TRBV27 and TRBJ2-7, with TRBD1 identical over 9 bases. The germline V gene has CDR1 MNHEY and CDR2 SMNVEV (reference sequence). J gave up 0 bases and V 4 bases, and 13 bases lay outside the gene matches. CDR3 length equals 18 residues.

The V and J genes are TRBV5-1 and TRBJ1-2, with TRBD1 matching 8 bases. The V gene end was trimmed by 0 bases and the J gene end by 7 bases; junction bases not matched to a gene: 8. The germline CDR1 and CDR2 sequences are SGHRS and YFSETQ. There are 15 residues in the CDR3. CDR3: CASSLAPGGDAGYTF. CDR3 sequence (DNA): TGCGCCAGCAGCTTGGCCCCAGGGGGCGACGCTGGCTACACCTTC.

This clone was found a few times. The V gene is TRBV21-1, the J gene TRBJ2-1; the D call of TRBD1 is as the table states it, not checked on the DNA. TRBV21-1 is a recognized pseudogene. This CDR3 is 15 amino acids long. CDR3 DNA sequence: TGTGCCAGCAGCAAGGGTGAGGGGGCCTACAATGAGCAGTTCTTC. It specifies CASSKGEGAYNEQFF.

V is TRBV19 and J is TRBJ1-4, with 7 bases lining up with TRBD1. CDR1 and CDR2 from the germline V gene are LNHDA and SQIVND (reference sequence). J lost 0 bases, V lost 3 bases, and 16 bases had no gene match. This CDR3 contains 20 residues. The CDR3 is CASSIGEGAFFSTTNEKLFF. The DNA of the CDR3 is TGTGCCAGTAGTATCGGAGAGGGGGCGTTTTTCAGTACAACTAATGAAAAACTGTTTTTT.

V is TRBV18 and J is TRBJ2-2; D may be TRBD1 (5 bases). The CDR3 sequence is 15 residues long. The germline gives CDR1 KGHSH, CDR2 LQKENI. The V end was cut by 8 bases, the J end by 0 bases, with 13 bases between. CDR3 DNA sequence: TGTGCCAGCACGAATTGGACAACGAACACCGGGGAGCTGTTTTTT. Its translation is CASTNWTTNTGELFF.

This clone appeared a few times. The rearrangement links TRBV7-9 to TRBJ1-5; 8 nucleotides match TRBD1. CDR3 length equals 17 residues. The germline V gene has CDR1 SEHNR and CDR2 FQNEAQ (reference sequence). The J segment lost 4 bases and the V segment lost 5 bases, leaving 13 bases of the junction unmatched. CDR3 in amino acids: CASSHPPRTGGNQPQHF. As DNA, the CDR3 is TGTGCCAGCAGCCACCCCCCGCGAACAGGGGGTAATCAGCCCCAGCATTTT.

Points on this clone: This CDR3 is also generated by other DNA sequences in the sample. The chain links TRBV9 to TRBJ2-3; TRBD2 agrees at 12 bases. Germline loops: CDR1 SGDLS, CDR2 YYNGEE. The ends lost 2 bases at V and 1 base at J; junction bases unmatched: 2. The CDR3 sequence is 16 residues long. CDR3 nucleotide sequence: TGTGCCAGCAGCGTTCGGACTAGCGGGGGCACAGATACGCAGTATTTT. It encodes CASSVRTSGGTDTQYF.

This chain connects TRBV6-6 to TRBJ2-7; 8 nucleotides line up with TRBD1. The germline V gene encodes CDR1 MNHNY and CDR2 SVGAGI (reference sequence). CDR3 length: 15 residues. The V gene end was trimmed by 0 bases and the J gene end by 3 bases; junction bases not matched to a gene: 4. For the CDR3, the DNA is TGTGCCAGCAGTTACTCAAGGGACAGGCTCTACGAGCAGTACGTC. Translating gives CASSYSRDRLYEQYV.

The gene calls are TRBV7-2 and TRBJ2-7, with D perhaps TRBD1 (6 bases). Trimming cost V 6 bases and J 4 bases, with 19 bases left between them. The CDR3 runs 15 residues. The germline V gene encodes CDR1 SGHTA and CDR2 FQGNSA. Written as DNA, the CDR3 is TGTGCCAGCAGAGCCGGACAGAGCCCTGGGTACGAGCAGTACTTC. Translated, it gives CASRAGQSPGYEQYF.

The CDR3 bases are TGTGCCAGCACTACCCGGAGGGGAGAGCAGTTCTTC. As protein: CASTTRRGEQFF. The genes are TRBV6-5 and TRBJ2-1; TRBD2 might be the D (6 bases). CDR1 is MNHEY, CDR2 SVGAGI, per germline. CDR3 size: 12 residues. The ends were cut back, 7 bases at V and 10 bases at J, with 14 bases in the middle.

V usage is TRBV5-1 and J usage is TRBJ2-2, with D possibly being TRBD1 (6 bases). The germline V gene encodes CDR1 SGHRS and CDR2 YFSETQ. V shed 1 base and J shed 1 base, with 11 bases lying between them. The CDR3 has 16 residues. The CDR3 DNA sequence: TGCGCCAGCAGCTTGACAGGGCTCAAGAACACCGGGGAGCTGTTTTTT. This translates into CASSLTGLKNTGELFF.

V and J are TRBV4-1 and TRBJ2-7; possibly TRBD1 for D (5 bases). Germline V gene data show CDR1 as MGHRA and CDR2 as YSYEKL. CDR3 length: 16 residues. V was clipped by 0 bases and J by 0 bases, with 12 bases between them. The DNA of the CDR3 is TGCGCCAGCAGCCAAGAGGCGACAGTTGGCTCCTACGAGCAGTACTTC. The encoded protein is CASSQEATVGSYEQYF.

The gene calls are TRBV19 and TRBJ2-3; 8 bases map to TRBD2. The CDR3 length is 16 residues. V shed 6 bases and J 0 bases; nucleotides not matched to a gene: 8. Germline values: CDR1 LNHDA, CDR2 SQIVND (reference sequence). The CDR3 DNA follows: TGTGCCAGTAGCGAGACACTAGCGGTGAGCACAGATACGCAGTATTTT. It translates to CASSETLAVSTDTQYF.

The V and J genes are TRBV7-2 and TRBJ2-5; 9 nucleotides align to TRBD2. This CDR3 is built from 16 residues. In germline, CDR1 is SGHTA, CDR2 FQGNSA. Trimming removed 1 base from V and 2 bases from J; junction bases left unmatched: 5. The CDR3 region has the DNA TGTGCCAGCAGCTTAGTCGCCAGCGGGGGGCAAGAGACCCAGTACTTC. Encoded protein: CASSLVASGGQETQYF.

J is TRBJ2-3 and V is TRBV7-8; the D gene is possibly TRBD2 (6 bases). The germline CDR1 and CDR2 sequences are SGHVS and FQNEAQ. Trimming took off 6 bases at V and 0 bases at J, with 16 bases between the two ends. The CDR3 is 16 amino acids. CDR3 in DNA: TGTGCCAGCAGACAAAACGCGGGGATTAGCACAGATACGCAGTATTTT. It is translated as CASRQNAGISTDTQYF.

V usage is TRBV28 and J usage is TRBJ2-3; 8 positions match TRBD2. V trimming: 5 bases; J trimming: 3 bases; junction bases outside the gene matches: 10. The CDR3 loop spans 16 amino acids. Germline V gives CDR1 MDHEN, CDR2 SYDVKM. The CDR3 loop reads CASSGRAGDLTDTQYF. The CDR3 nucleotides read TGTGCCAGCAGTGGGAGAGCGGGGGACCTGACAGATACGCAGTATTTT.

The rearrangement links TRBV18 to TRBJ1-2; tentatively, D is TRBD1 (6 bases). The CDR3 consists of 16 residues. V shed 3 bases and J shed 3 bases, with 17 bases lying between them. CDR1 is KGHSH and CDR2 is LQKENI in the germline V gene. The CDR3 DNA reads TGTGCCAGCTCACCGGGACCAGGGGCCGTGCACTATGGCTACACCTTC. Its translation is CASSPGPGAVHYGYTF.

This clone appeared a single time. The chain links TRBV6-5 to TRBJ1-6; 9 nucleotides agree with TRBD1. Germline V lookup: CDR1 MNHEY, CDR2 SVGAGI. J lost 9 bases, V lost 6 bases, and 9 bases had no gene match. The CDR3 sequence is 15 residues long. The CDR3 DNA reads TGTGCCAGCAGGGTAAGGACAGGGGAAGGTTCACCCCTCCACTTT. This translates into CASRVRTGEGSPLHF.

The chain carries TRBV19 and TRBJ2-1, with TRBD1 matching 11 bases. CDR3 length equals 14 residues. The V and J ends lost 8 bases and 1 base, in that order; junction bases with no gene match: 1. CDR1 and CDR2 (germline): LNHDA, SQIVND (reference sequence). The CDR3 sequence: CASGTGGSYNEQFF. The CDR3 nucleotides are TGTGCCAGTGGGACAGGGGGTTCCTACAATGAGCAGTTCTTC.

The rearrangement joins TRBV11-2 to TRBJ1-1, with 10 bases lining up with TRBD1. Germline CDR1 SGHAT, CDR2 FQNNGV. This CDR3 is 15 amino acids long. Germline trimming cut 5 bases from V and 3 bases from J; bases unmatched to any gene: 6. The CDR3 protein is CASSSGQGEYTEAFF. CDR3 DNA: TGTGCCAGCAGCAGCGGACAGGGGGAATACACTGAAGCTTTCTTT.

This clone was seen just once. The rearrangement uses TRBV28 and TRBJ1-5; D not resolved. V was pared by 8 bases and J by 6 bases, with 20 bases between. From germline, CDR1 is MDHEN and CDR2 SYDVKM. This CDR3 has 15 amino acids. The CDR3 bases are TGTGCCAGCTCCTTCGACGTTACCGGGGTTCAGCCCCAGCATTTT. Encoded protein: CASSFDVTGVQPQHF.

Comment on this clone: In the same sample, other DNA sequences code for this CDR3. The V call is TRBV6-1, the J call TRBJ2-1; 7 bases are shared with TRBD2. The CDR3 covers 14 residues. Germline V gene data show CDR1 as MNHNS and CDR2 as SASEGT. V was pared by 0 bases and J by 5 bases, with 1 base of the junction left unmatched. In nucleotides, the CDR3 is TGTGCCAGCAGTGAAGCCGGGGGGAACAATGAGCAGTTCTTC. It translates to CASSEAGGNNEQFF.

The chain has TRBV29-1 and TRBJ1-2; possible D gene TRBD1, 6 bases. The CDR3 consists of 13 residues. Germline CDR1 reads SQVTM; CDR2 reads ANQGSEA. V was clipped by 4 bases and J by 4 bases, with 13 bases between them. The CDR3 DNA sequence: TGCAGCGTTGTGTCGGGACAAGGCTATGGCTACACCTTC. Translating gives CSVVSGQGYGYTF. Looking up the rest from reference TRBV29-1 and TRBJ1-2 gives the full variable domain: SAVISQKPSRDICQRGTSLTIQCQVDSQVTMMFWYRQQPGQSLTLIATANQGSEATYESGFVIDKFPISRPNLTFSTLTVSNMSPEDSSIYLCSVVSGQGYGYTFGSGTRLTVV.

This clone appeared once. The chain combines TRBV2 with TRBJ1-5; maybe TRBD1 (5 bases). This CDR3 is 15 amino acids long. Trimming took 4 bases from V and 5 from J, leaving 15 bases between them. The germline gives CDR1 SNHLY, CDR2 FYNNEI. Written as DNA, the CDR3 is TGTGCCAGCAGTGGCACAGTGGGGGGTGATCAGCCCCAGCATTTT. Its protein is CASSGTVGGDQPQHF.

This clone was counted between two and nine times. The chain combines TRBV19 with TRBJ1-5, with TRBD1 as a possible D gene (6 bases). The CDR3 consists of 18 residues. With 1 base removed from V and 3 bases from J, the gap between germline ends came to 19 bases. In germline, CDR1 is LNHDA, CDR2 SQIVND (reference sequence). CDR3 nucleotide sequence: TGTGCCAGTAGTATAGTACGGGGGGGCTCCACTAACAATCAGCCCCAGCATTTT. It specifies CASSIVRGGSTNNQPQHF.

The chain couples TRBV30 to TRBJ2-2; 16 bases match TRBD2. The CDR3 extends over 18 amino acids. Germline V gene lookup returns CDR1 GTSNPN and CDR2 SVGIG (reference sequence). V shed 2 bases and J 3 bases; nucleotides not matched to a gene: 6. The CDR3 nucleotides are TGTGCCTGGAGTCACGGGACTAGCGGGGGGGCAGACACCGGGGAGCTGTTTTTT. Translated, it gives CAWSHGTSGGADTGELFF.

The chain's CDR3 is CATSRQNTGELFF. CDR3 bases: TGTGCCACCAGTAGACAGAACACCGGGGAGCTGTTTTTT. J is TRBJ2-2 and V is TRBV24-1; D unresolved. Germline CDR1 KGHDR, CDR2 SFDVKD. Trimming shortened V by 6 bases and J by 1 base, and 5 bases separated the two germline ends. This CDR3 has 13 amino acids.

V usage is TRBV7-6 and J usage is TRBJ2-5; 10 bases map to TRBD2. Germline V gives CDR1 SGHVS, CDR2 FNYEAQ. CDR3 length equals 15 residues. The J segment lost 2 bases and the V segment lost 3 bases, leaving 3 bases of the junction unmatched. The CDR3 region has the DNA TGTGCCAGCAGCTTTCGGACTAGCGGACAAGAGACCCAGTACTTC. It specifies CASSFRTSGQETQYF.

The chain carries TRBV2 and TRBJ2-3, with TRBD1 matching 10 bases. Trimming cost V 9 bases and J 5 bases; bases outside gene matches: 8. Per the germline V gene, CDR1 is SNHLY and CDR2 is FYNNEI. The CDR3 loop spans 14 amino acids. CDR3 amino acids: CASRDRGLGDTQYF. The CDR3 DNA reads as TGTGCCAGTCGGGACAGGGGTTTGGGAGATACGCAGTATTTT.

This clone was counted a few times. CDR3 residues: CASSLVRETNTEAFF. In DNA, the CDR3 is TGTGCCAGCAGTTTAGTTAGGGAGACGAACACTGAAGCTTTCTTT. The chain carries TRBV27 and TRBJ1-1; D is unresolved. CDR3 size: 15 residues. Germline V gene data show CDR1 as MNHEY and CDR2 as SMNVEV (reference sequence). Trimming cost V 2 bases and J 1 base, with 11 bases left between them.